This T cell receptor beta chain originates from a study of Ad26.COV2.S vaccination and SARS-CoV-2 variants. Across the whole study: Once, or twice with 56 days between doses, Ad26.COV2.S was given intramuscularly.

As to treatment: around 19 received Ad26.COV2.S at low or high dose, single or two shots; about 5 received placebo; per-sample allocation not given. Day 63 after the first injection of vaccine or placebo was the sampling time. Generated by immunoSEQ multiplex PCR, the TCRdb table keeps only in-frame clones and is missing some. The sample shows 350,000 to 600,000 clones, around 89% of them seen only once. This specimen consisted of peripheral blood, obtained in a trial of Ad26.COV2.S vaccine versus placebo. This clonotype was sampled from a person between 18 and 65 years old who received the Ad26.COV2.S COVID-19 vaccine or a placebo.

This chain's CDR3 is CAISDPAGLAGVGEQFF. DNA of the CDR3: TGTGCCATCAGTGATCCGGCGGGACTAGCGGGAGTAGGTGAGCAGTTCTTC. The V call is TRBV10-3, the J call TRBJ2-1; 14 bases align to TRBD2. Looked up from germline, CDR1 is ENHRY and CDR2 is SYGVKD. With V trimmed by 3 bases and J by 9 bases, 10 bases remained unmatched. CDR3 length: 17 amino acids.